Each of the 24 T cell receptor beta chains below was sequenced from the same sample in a study of T cell clonality in common variable immunodeficiency. The protocol was immunoSEQ multiplex PCR, while the TCRdb copy is restricted to in-frame clones and leaves out a portion. The profile covers roughly 60,000 clones, none occurring a single time. Specimen: peripheral blood mononuclear cells. The receptors stem from a person aged 18 to 75 in good health.

This clone has at least ten counts. The read comes to an end 3 residues before the CDR3 does, leaving the germline J gene to fill in the end. The chain combines TRBV2 with TRBJ2-7, with 9 nucleotides matching TRBD1. CDR1 and CDR2 (germline): SNHLY, FYNNEI. J lost 3 bases, V lost 6 bases, and 3 bases had no gene match. CDR3 length equals 13 residues. This CDR3 reads CASRDRGYYEQYF. The CDR3 DNA, read in part, is TGTGCCAGCAGGGACAGGGGCTACTACGAG.

This clone has at least ten counts. The observed sequence ends 3 residues before the CDR3 terminus, with the missing tail filled in from the germline J gene. The J gene is TRBJ1-1, the V gene TRBV18, with D perhaps TRBD1 (5 bases). The CDR3 sequence is 17 residues long. Germline loops: CDR1 KGHSH, CDR2 LQKENI. Trimming removed 6 bases at V and 0 bases at J, with 20 bases between. CDR3 in amino acids: CASSPMEGLSLNTEAFF. Partial CDR3 DNA: TGTGCCAGCTCCCCCATGGAGGGGTTGTCCTTGAACACTGAA.

This clone showed up many times. This chain's CDR3 is CSAINSGSPPYEQYF. The sequenced part of the CDR3 DNA is TGCAGTGCAATAAATAGCGGGAGTCCCCCTTACGAG. The chain couples TRBV20-1 to TRBJ2-7; 9 bases match TRBD2. The read ends 3 residues shy of where the CDR3 ends; the end is completed using the germline J gene. The germline gives CDR1 DFQATT, CDR2 SNEGSKA (reference sequence). J gave up 4 bases and V 6 bases, and 13 bases lay outside the gene matches. The CDR3 extends over 15 amino acids.

This clone was picked up many times. Coverage ceases 3 residues before the CDR3 finishes, and the germline J gene fills in the end. V gene TRBV5-1 combines with J gene TRBJ2-3; 7 positions agree with TRBD1. The CDR3 contains 15 residues. Unmatched junction bases numbered 7, after V lost 4 bases and J lost 2 bases. CDR1 SGHRS and CDR2 YFSETQ come from the germline V gene. Incomplete CDR3 DNA: TGCGCCAGCAGCATAGGGGACAGTCACACAGATACG. Its translation: CASSIGDSHTDT. The whole CDR3 region reads CASSIGDSHTDTQYF.

This clone was found many times. One end of the junction fails to match germline, which may point to a read error. The read halts 3 residues ahead of the CDR3 end, with the missing end drawn from the germline J gene. This rearrangement joins TRBV4-2 to TRBJ1-6, with D tentatively TRBD1 (6 bases). The CDR3 loop spans 14 amino acids. Germline loops: CDR1 LGHNA, CDR2 YNFKEQ. The part of the CDR3 DNA that was read is TGCGCCAGCAGATGGACAGTCGGAAGCTCACCC. Translated, it gives CASRWTVGSSP. The entire CDR3 is CASRWTVGSSPLHF.

Notes on this clone: Read coverage stops 3 residues before the CDR3 terminus; the germline J gene supplies the remainder. V is TRBV7-9 and J is TRBJ1-2, with 9 bases matching TRBD1. Germline V lookup: CDR1 SEHNR, CDR2 FQNEAQ (reference sequence). J lost 5 bases, V lost 6 bases, and 1 base had no gene match. CDR3 length: 12 amino acids. CDR3 DNA (partial): TGTGCCAGCAGACAGGGGGCGTATGGC. The encoded protein is CASRQGAYG. The CDR3, in full, reads CASRQGAYGYTF.

This clone was counted at least ten times. With the read ending 3 residues before the CDR3 end, the germline J gene is used to fill in that end. The V call is TRBV7-8, the J call TRBJ2-2; D uncertain. Trimming removed 5 bases at V and 6 bases at J, with 10 bases between. Germline CDR1 is SGHVS and CDR2 is FQNEAQ. This CDR3 has 13 amino acids. The covered CDR3 bases are TGTGCCAGCAGCCCCCGGTTTGCCGGGGAG. Translating gives CASSPRFAGE. In full, the CDR3 reads CASSPRFAGELFF.

This clone was recorded at least ten times. The read halts 3 residues ahead of the CDR3 end, with the missing end drawn from the germline J gene. This chain links TRBV18 with TRBJ2-2; D might be TRBD1 (5 bases). This CDR3 spans 16 amino acids. The V gene's germline CDR1 is KGHSH and CDR2 LQKENI. Trimming shortened V by 0 bases and J by 0 bases, and 8 bases separated the two germline ends. CDR3 sequence: CASSPPRGSNTGELFF. CDR3 DNA, as far as it was read: TGTGCCAGCTCACCACCAAGGGGATCGAACACCGGGGAG.

This clone was seen repeatedly, ten times or more. The read ends 3 residues early relative to the CDR3; the germline J gene fills the gap. The chain carries TRBV11-2 and TRBJ2-7, with TRBD2 matching 9 bases. Germline assignment: CDR1 SGHAT and CDR2 FQNNGV. Trimming at V came to 2 bases and at J to 4 bases, leaving 3 bases not matched to a gene. The CDR3 consists of 14 residues. CDR3 DNA, as far as it was read: TGTGCCAGCAGCTTAACTAGCGGGTCTTACGAG. Its protein is CASSLTSGSYE. The entire CDR3 reads CASSLTSGSYEQYF.

This clone was found many times. Read data end 3 residues before the CDR3 end; the end is taken from the germline J gene. The genes are TRBV6-2 or TRBV6-3 and TRBJ2-5, with D hard to call. Germline V CDR1 and CDR2: MNHEY, SVGEGT. With 0 bases removed from V and 1 base from J, the gap between germline ends came to 9 bases. CDR3 length equals 15 residues. The CDR3 bases that were read are TGTGCCAGCAGTTACTCGATGTGGGCCCAAGAGACC. Protein sequence: CASSYSMWAQET. The CDR3 reads in full as CASSYSMWAQETQYF.

This clone was observed a few times. The read stops 3 residues short of the end of the CDR3; the missing end is completed from the germline J gene. This chain joins TRBV20-1 and TRBJ2-7, with 8 bases identical to TRBD2. Trimming removed 6 bases from V and 0 bases from J; junction bases left unmatched: 19. CDR1 is DFQATT, CDR2 SNEGSKA, per germline (reference sequence). This CDR3 contains 18 residues. The CDR3 is CSARRPPGGDTSSYEQYF. The sequenced CDR3 bases are TGCAGTGCCAGGCGACCGCCCGGGGGGGACACGAGCTCCTACGAG.

This clone was seen ten or more times. CDR3 DNA (partial): TGCGCCAGCAGCTCCCAGGGGGTCCCTGGCGGCGAG. Its protein product is CASSSQGVPGGE. The CDR3 reads in full as CASSSQGVPGGEQYF. The chain links TRBV5-1 to TRBJ2-7; 7 bases are a match to TRBD1. The CDR3 extends 3 residues past the end of the read, so its final part is completed from the germline J gene. Per germline, CDR1 SGHRS and CDR2 YFSETQ. The CDR3 is 15 residues long. V lost 3 bases to trimming and J lost 6 bases; unmatched junction nucleotides: 12.

There are many counts of this clone. The CDR3 DNA, read in part, is TGTGCCAGCAGCTTCGGGACAGGAAGAGAGGAGACC. Translated: CASSFGTGREET. The CDR3 reads in full as CASSFGTGREETQYF. V and J are TRBV7-9 and TRBJ2-5; the match to TRBD1 covers 8 bases. With the read ending 3 residues before the CDR3 end, the germline J gene is used to fill in that end. CDR3 length: 15 amino acids. CDR1 is SEHNR, CDR2 FQNEAQ, per germline (reference sequence). V gave up 3 bases and J gave up 5 bases; unmatched junction bases: 8. The full variable domain, completed using reference TRBV7-9 and TRBJ2-5, is DTGVSQNPRHKITKRGQNVTFRCDPISEHNRLYWYRQTLGQGPEFLTYFQNEAQLEKSRLLSDRFSAERPKGSFSTLEIQRTEQGDSAMYLCASSFGTGREETQYFGPGTRLLVL.

This clone was observed many times. The read comes to an end 3 residues before the CDR3 does, leaving the germline J gene to fill in the end. The chain joins TRBV28 to TRBJ2-7; the match to TRBD1 covers 8 bases. This CDR3 comprises 13 residues. Germline lookup yields CDR1 MDHEN and CDR2 SYDVKM. Trimming took 6 bases from V and 4 from J; bases not matched to a gene: 5. CDR3 bases read: TGTGCCAGCAGGCCGACAGGGGCATACGAG. This translates into CASRPTGAYE. The CDR3, in full, reads CASRPTGAYEQYF.

The sample holds many counts of this clone. The CDR3 end falls 3 residues outside the read, so it is completed with the germline J gene. This chain uses TRBV2 with TRBJ2-6; D ambiguous. Trimming took off 6 bases at V and 2 bases at J, with 8 bases between the two ends. This CDR3 contains 14 residues. Per the germline V gene, CDR1 is SNHLY and CDR2 is FYNNEI. The CDR3 protein is CASSFTAGANVLTF. CDR3 DNA, as far as it was read: TGTGCCAGCAGCTTTACAGCTGGGGCCAACGTC.

This clone was picked up many times. The observed sequence ends 3 residues before the CDR3 terminus, with the missing tail filled in from the germline J gene. The chain couples TRBV20-1 to TRBJ1-1; 7 bases are shared with TRBD1. The ends lost 0 bases at V and 4 bases at J; junction bases unmatched: 5. CDR1 is DFQATT and CDR2 is SNEGSKA in the germline V gene (reference sequence). This CDR3 is built from 14 residues. The covered CDR3 bases are TGCAGTGCTAGAGATCCCCGGGACAGCACTGAA. Its translation: CSARDPRDSTE. The CDR3 in full is CSARDPRDSTEAFF.

This clone was seen repeatedly, ten times or more. The CDR3 end lies 3 residues beyond the end of the read and is filled in from the germline J gene. The gene calls are TRBV2 and TRBJ2-3; D is perhaps TRBD2 (6 bases). Germline CDR1 SNHLY, CDR2 FYNNEI. CDR3 length: 15 amino acids. V was shortened by 5 bases and J by 4 bases, with 16 bases between the two germline ends. CDR3 amino acids: CASSKGLNPADTQYF. The part of the CDR3 DNA that was read is TGTGCCAGCAGTAAGGGACTCAATCCGGCAGATACG.

At least ten counts were recorded for this clone. The CDR3 bases that were read are TGTGCCAGTAGTATTCGGGACAGGGGAGGCAATCAGCCC. It codes for CASSIRDRGGNQP. The entire CDR3 protein is CASSIRDRGGNQPQHF. The J gene is TRBJ1-5, the V gene TRBV19; TRBD1 matches at 10 bases. The read comes to an end 3 residues before the CDR3 does, leaving the germline J gene to fill in the end. V was clipped by 3 bases and J by 2 bases; unmatched bases: 4. From germline, CDR1 is LNHDA and CDR2 SQIVND (reference sequence). The CDR3 covers 16 residues.

This clone was counted ten times or more. From the germline J gene comes the end of the CDR3, since the read stops 3 residues before it. The genes are TRBV6-1 and TRBJ2-3, with TRBD1 matching 7 bases. The length of the CDR3 is 15 residues. CDR1 and CDR2 from the germline V gene are MNHNS and SASEGT. Trimming removed 4 bases from V and 3 bases from J; junction bases left unmatched: 7. CDR3 amino acids: CASSGRQGQTDTQYF. Incomplete CDR3 DNA: TGTGCCAGCAGTGGGAGACAGGGACAGACAGATACG.

This clone showed up many times. With the read ending 3 residues before the CDR3 end, the germline J gene is used to fill in that end. The chain couples TRBV30 to TRBJ2-7; no clear D gene. V was cut by 3 bases and J by 3 bases, with 15 bases left in between. Germline lookup yields CDR1 GTSNPN and CDR2 SVGIG (reference sequence). The CDR3 consists of 14 residues. This CDR3 is CAWRCTIWVYEQYF. CDR3 bases read: TGTGCCTGGAGATGTACTATCTGGGTCTACGAG.

In its sample, this clone was seen many times. The read terminates 3 residues ahead of where the CDR3 ends, so the germline J gene completes it. The chain joins TRBV19 to TRBJ1-1; TRBD1 matches at 10 bases. There are 15 residues in the CDR3. In germline, CDR1 is LNHDA, CDR2 SQIVND (reference sequence). CDR3 bases read: TGTGCCAGTAGCCCCGGGACAGGGGAGCTTTTAGGA. Translation: CASSPGTGELLG. The entire CDR3 is CASSPGTGELLGAFF.

This clone was seen repeatedly, ten times or more. Read sequence stops 3 residues before the CDR3 end, and the germline J gene provides the missing end. The chain combines TRBV4-1 with TRBJ1-1, with D possibly being TRBD1 (6 bases). CDR1 is MGHRA, CDR2 YSYEKL, per germline. Trimming stripped 3 bases from V and 0 bases from J, with 11 bases between. The CDR3 loop spans 15 amino acids. The CDR3 loop is CASSQKGVMNTEAFF. Incomplete CDR3 DNA: TGCGCCAGCAGCCAGAAGGGGGTGATGAACACTGAA.

This clone appeared many times. The read is 3 residues too short to cover the CDR3 end, so that end is filled in from the germline J gene. The V call is TRBV2, the J call TRBJ1-5, with a weak D call TRBD1 (5 bases). This CDR3 has 15 residues. The ends were cut back, 4 bases at V and 7 bases at J, with 17 bases in the middle. Germline CDR1 and CDR2: SNHLY and FYNNEI. CDR3 DNA (partial): TGTGCCAGCAGTGCCGACGCCCGGCAGGGACAGCCC. It is translated as CASSADARQGQP. The CDR3 as a whole reads CASSADARQGQPQHF.

This clone was picked up many times. The DNA ends 3 residues before the CDR3 does, and the rest of the CDR3 is filled in from the germline J gene. V is TRBV28 and J is TRBJ1-6; 7 positions match TRBD1. This CDR3 spans 15 amino acids. Germline V gene lookup returns CDR1 MDHEN and CDR2 SYDVKM. The junction had 11 bases not matched to a gene; V was cut back by 6 bases and J by 9 bases. The CDR3 loop reads CASSLTEQGSSPLHF. CDR3 bases read: TGTGCCAGCAGCCTAACCGAACAGGGGAGTTCACCC.